The 20 T cell receptor beta chains presented below share a single source sample, sequenced in a study of glioma-infiltrating T cells after dendritic cell vaccination. TCRdb's copy holds only in-frame clones and misses some; the assay was immunoSEQ multiplex PCR. Altogether nearly 85,000 clones are present, 70% to 90% being singletons, with the ten largest covering 3.2%. The starting material was blood, obtained before dendritic cell vaccination. The receptors come from a human donor with glioblastoma.

This chain joins TRBV5-6 and TRBJ1-6; possible D gene TRBD1, 6 bases. V was cut by 0 bases and J by 0 bases, with 13 bases left in between. The V gene's germline CDR1 is SGHDT and CDR2 YYEEEE. The CDR3 has 18 residues. The chain's CDR3 is CASSLGDRLDSYNSPLHF. DNA of the CDR3: TGTGCCAGCAGCTTGGGCGACAGGTTAGACTCCTATAATTCACCCCTCCACTTT.

This chain joins TRBV28 and TRBJ1-1; TRBD1 matches at 9 bases. The CDR3 totals 17 residues. CDR1 and CDR2 from the germline V gene are MDHEN and SYDVKM. Trimming took 4 bases from V and 0 from J; bases not matched to a gene: 9. Here the CDR3 DNA reads TGTGCCAGCAGTTCCACAGGGGGCGCAGAGGTGAACACTGAAGCTTTCTTT. It is translated as CASSSTGGAEVNTEAFF.

V gene TRBV5-4 combines with J gene TRBJ1-1; 7 bases map to TRBD1. Germline values: CDR1 SGHNT, CDR2 YYREEE (reference sequence). The junction had 9 bases not matched to a gene; V was cut back by 3 bases and J by 1 base. There are 16 residues in the CDR3. CDR3 sequence: CASSWDPRGRNTEAFF. CDR3 nucleotide sequence: TGTGCCAGCAGCTGGGACCCTAGGGGGCGGAACACTGAAGCTTTCTTT.

Note on this clone: A junction boundary mismatches the germline segment, possibly from a read error. This chain uses TRBV11-2 with TRBJ2-3, with unresolved D. CDR3 length: 15 amino acids. Germline V gene data show CDR1 as SGHAT and CDR2 as FQNNGV. The CDR3 coding sequence is TGTGCCAGCAAAAAGAGTGGGTCTTACACAGATACACAGTATTTT. It yields the protein CASKKSGSYTDTQYF. The variable domain in full, with the rest retrieved from reference TRBV11-2 and TRBJ2-3, is EAGVAQSPRYKIIEKRQSVAFWCNPISGHATLYWYQQILGQGPKLLIQFQNNGVVDDSQLPKDRFSAERLKGVDSTLKIQPAKLEDSAVYLCASKKSGSYTDTQYFGPGTRLTVL.

This chain joins TRBV6-6 and TRBJ2-1; D remains unclear. The CDR3 is made up of 13 amino acids. V dropped 7 bases and J dropped 9 bases, with 16 bases sitting between them. Germline values: CDR1 MNHNY, CDR2 SVGAGI (reference sequence). CDR3 bases: TGTGCCAGCACCATAACCCCGTTCGGTGAGCAGTTCTTC. Amino acid sequence: CASTITPFGEQFF.

The rearrangement joins TRBV11-3 to TRBJ2-7; 10 bases line up with TRBD2. V gave up 1 base and J gave up 4 bases; unmatched junction bases: 7. The germline CDR1 and CDR2 sequences are SGHNT and YENEEA. The CDR3 totals 16 residues. This chain's CDR3 is CASSLGGASGSYEQYF. The DNA of the CDR3 is TGTGCCAGCAGCTTAGGGGGGGCTAGCGGGAGTTACGAGCAGTACTTC. Looking up the rest from reference TRBV11-3 and TRBJ2-7 gives the full variable domain: EAGVVQSPRYKIIEKKQPVAFWCNPISGHNTLYWYLQNLGQGPELLIRYENEEAVDDSQLPKDRFSAERLKGVDSTLKIQPAELGDSAVYLCASSLGGASGSYEQYFGPGTRLTVT.

The CDR3 DNA is TGTGCCAGCAGCTTGGTGGCGGCAGCGAACACCGGGGAGCTGTTTTTT. This sequence encodes CASSLVAAANTGELFF. This rearrangement joins TRBV5-8 to TRBJ2-2; no reliable D call. Germline V CDR1 and CDR2: SGHTS, YDEGEE. The V gene lost 0 bases and the J gene lost 0 bases, with 9 bases spanning the gap. There are 16 residues in the CDR3.

The chain links TRBV6-1 to TRBJ1-2; D unresolved. The germline gives CDR1 MNHNS, CDR2 SASEGT. The V end lost 4 bases, the J end lost 1 base, and 7 bases lay between the germline ends. The CDR3 contains 13 residues. CDR3 region: CASSVGDNYGYTF. CDR3 in DNA: TGTGCCAGCAGTGTAGGAGATAACTATGGCTACACCTTC.

This chain connects TRBV5-1 to TRBJ2-5; D is possibly TRBD2 (6 bases). The CDR3 contains 16 residues. Germline loops: CDR1 SGHRS, CDR2 YFSETQ. V shed 10 bases and J shed 2 bases, with 24 bases lying between them. The CDR3 protein is CACARDSHWGQETQYF. Here the CDR3 DNA reads TGCGCCTGCGCACGGGACTCCCACTGGGGGCAAGAGACCCAGTACTTC. Supplemented by reference TRBV5-1 and TRBJ2-5, the full variable domain reads KAGVTQTPRYLIKTRGQQVTLSCSPISGHRSVSWYQQTPGQGLQFLFEYFSETQRNKGNFPGRFSGRQFSNSRSEMNVSTLELGDSALYLCACARDSHWGQETQYFGPGTRLLVL.

The rearrangement joins TRBV28 to TRBJ2-3; a weak D match, TRBD1 (5 bases). Germline CDR1 is MDHEN and CDR2 is SYDVKM. The ends were cut back, 6 bases at V and 0 bases at J, with 16 bases in the middle. The CDR3 spans 16 residues. CDR3 protein: CASSQQALTSTDTQYF. DNA of the CDR3: TGTGCCAGCAGCCAACAGGCGTTGACTAGCACAGATACGCAGTATTTT.

This clone came up a few times. J is TRBJ1-4 and V is TRBV2, with a possible D match to TRBD1 (5 bases). CDR1 SNHLY and CDR2 FYNNEI come from the germline V gene. The CDR3 runs 15 residues. Trimming removed 1 base from V and 0 bases from J, with 6 bases in between. CDR3 nucleotide sequence: TGTGCCAGCAGTGAAGAGACAGCAACTAATGAAAAACTGTTTTTT. Translation gives CASSEETATNEKLFF.

The gene calls are TRBV7-3 and TRBJ1-1; D remains unclear. CDR3 size: 13 residues. V was shortened by 3 bases and J by 1 base, with 6 bases between the two germline ends. Germline CDR1 reads SGHTA; CDR2 reads FQGTGA. The CDR3 DNA sequence: TGTGCCAGCAGCTTCGCAGGGAACACTGAAGCTTTCTTT. This sequence encodes CASSFAGNTEAFF. The entire variable domain, with the rest obtained from reference TRBV7-3 and TRBJ1-1, is as follows: GAGVSQTPSNKVTEKGKYVELRCDPISGHTALYWYRQSLGQGPEFLIYFQGTGAADDSGLPNDRFFAVRPEGSVSTLKIQRTERGDSAVYLCASSFAGNTEAFFGQGTRLTVV.

The rearrangement joins TRBV6-1 to TRBJ1-2, with 12 bases that match TRBD1. Germline values: CDR1 MNHNS, CDR2 SASEGT. Trimming at V came to 6 bases and at J to 7 bases, leaving 3 bases not matched to a gene. This CDR3 comprises 13 residues. CDR3 sequence (DNA): TGTGCCAGCAGGGGACAGGGGGCAAGTGGCTACACCTTC. Its translation is CASRGQGASGYTF.

V usage is TRBV5-1 and J usage is TRBJ1-3, with D possibly TRBD1 on 6 matching bases. Germline CDR1 is SGHRS and CDR2 is YFSETQ. The CDR3 extends over 16 amino acids. Trimming took off 2 bases at V and 4 bases at J, with 16 bases between the two ends. The CDR3 reads CASSFTMGAEGNTIYF. CDR3 nucleotides: TGCGCCAGCAGCTTTACAATGGGGGCTGAAGGAAACACCATATATTTT.

CDR3 protein: CASSERQSSPLHF. The CDR3 DNA sequence: TGTGCCAGCAGTGAGAGACAGTCTTCACCCCTCCACTTT. The chain combines TRBV2 with TRBJ1-6; TRBD1 might be the D (5 bases). Trimming removed 3 bases from V and 9 bases from J, with 9 bases in between. Germline assignment: CDR1 SNHLY and CDR2 FYNNEI. There are 13 residues in the CDR3.

V and J are TRBV4-1 and TRBJ1-5; possible D gene TRBD1, 6 bases. V gave up 0 bases and J gave up 6 bases, with 12 bases separating them. The CDR3 sequence is 15 residues long. CDR1 is MGHRA and CDR2 is YSYEKL in the germline V gene. In nucleotides, the CDR3 is TGCGCCAGCAGCCAAGAGTCACAGGGATTTCAGCCCCAGCATTTT. This translates into CASSQESQGFQPQHF.

The chain links TRBV7-9 to TRBJ2-2, with 8 bases aligning to TRBD2. In germline, CDR1 is SEHNR, CDR2 FQNEAQ (reference sequence). Trimming cost V 3 bases and J 6 bases; bases outside gene matches: 6. This CDR3 has 15 amino acids. This CDR3 is CASSLASGGAGELFF. The CDR3 nucleotides are TGTGCCAGCAGCTTGGCGAGCGGGGGAGCCGGGGAGCTGTTTTTT.

This chain uses TRBV9 with TRBJ1-1, with D possibly matching TRBD1 (5 bases). The CDR3 is 13 residues long. Looked up from germline, CDR1 is SGDLS and CDR2 is YYNGEE. Between the trimmed V and J ends, which lost 4 bases and 4 bases, there was a span of 11 bases. The CDR3 coding sequence is TGTGCCAGCAGCATAGACAGTCGCACTGAAGCTTTCTTT. It specifies CASSIDSRTEAFF.

This clone appeared a few times. This chain connects TRBV19 to TRBJ1-1; 7 nucleotides agree with TRBD1. V gave up 0 bases and J gave up 5 bases; unmatched junction bases: 6. CDR1 and CDR2 from the germline V gene are LNHDA and SQIVND (reference sequence). The CDR3 has 15 amino acids. CDR3 sequence (DNA): TGTGCCAGTAGTATAGAGTGGACAGGACGGACTGAAGCTTTCTTT. It specifies CASSIEWTGRTEAFF.

This clone was seen more than once but under ten times. In DNA form, the CDR3 reads TGTGCCAGCAGCTCCCGACTAGCGGGAGATCCGCACGAGCAGTACTTC. Residues: CASSSRLAGDPHEQYF. The V call is TRBV11-3, the J call TRBJ2-7; TRBD2 agrees at 12 bases. This CDR3 is built from 16 residues. Germline V gene data show CDR1 as SGHNT and CDR2 as YENEEA. V dropped 4 bases and J dropped 5; count of bases not matched to a gene: 9.